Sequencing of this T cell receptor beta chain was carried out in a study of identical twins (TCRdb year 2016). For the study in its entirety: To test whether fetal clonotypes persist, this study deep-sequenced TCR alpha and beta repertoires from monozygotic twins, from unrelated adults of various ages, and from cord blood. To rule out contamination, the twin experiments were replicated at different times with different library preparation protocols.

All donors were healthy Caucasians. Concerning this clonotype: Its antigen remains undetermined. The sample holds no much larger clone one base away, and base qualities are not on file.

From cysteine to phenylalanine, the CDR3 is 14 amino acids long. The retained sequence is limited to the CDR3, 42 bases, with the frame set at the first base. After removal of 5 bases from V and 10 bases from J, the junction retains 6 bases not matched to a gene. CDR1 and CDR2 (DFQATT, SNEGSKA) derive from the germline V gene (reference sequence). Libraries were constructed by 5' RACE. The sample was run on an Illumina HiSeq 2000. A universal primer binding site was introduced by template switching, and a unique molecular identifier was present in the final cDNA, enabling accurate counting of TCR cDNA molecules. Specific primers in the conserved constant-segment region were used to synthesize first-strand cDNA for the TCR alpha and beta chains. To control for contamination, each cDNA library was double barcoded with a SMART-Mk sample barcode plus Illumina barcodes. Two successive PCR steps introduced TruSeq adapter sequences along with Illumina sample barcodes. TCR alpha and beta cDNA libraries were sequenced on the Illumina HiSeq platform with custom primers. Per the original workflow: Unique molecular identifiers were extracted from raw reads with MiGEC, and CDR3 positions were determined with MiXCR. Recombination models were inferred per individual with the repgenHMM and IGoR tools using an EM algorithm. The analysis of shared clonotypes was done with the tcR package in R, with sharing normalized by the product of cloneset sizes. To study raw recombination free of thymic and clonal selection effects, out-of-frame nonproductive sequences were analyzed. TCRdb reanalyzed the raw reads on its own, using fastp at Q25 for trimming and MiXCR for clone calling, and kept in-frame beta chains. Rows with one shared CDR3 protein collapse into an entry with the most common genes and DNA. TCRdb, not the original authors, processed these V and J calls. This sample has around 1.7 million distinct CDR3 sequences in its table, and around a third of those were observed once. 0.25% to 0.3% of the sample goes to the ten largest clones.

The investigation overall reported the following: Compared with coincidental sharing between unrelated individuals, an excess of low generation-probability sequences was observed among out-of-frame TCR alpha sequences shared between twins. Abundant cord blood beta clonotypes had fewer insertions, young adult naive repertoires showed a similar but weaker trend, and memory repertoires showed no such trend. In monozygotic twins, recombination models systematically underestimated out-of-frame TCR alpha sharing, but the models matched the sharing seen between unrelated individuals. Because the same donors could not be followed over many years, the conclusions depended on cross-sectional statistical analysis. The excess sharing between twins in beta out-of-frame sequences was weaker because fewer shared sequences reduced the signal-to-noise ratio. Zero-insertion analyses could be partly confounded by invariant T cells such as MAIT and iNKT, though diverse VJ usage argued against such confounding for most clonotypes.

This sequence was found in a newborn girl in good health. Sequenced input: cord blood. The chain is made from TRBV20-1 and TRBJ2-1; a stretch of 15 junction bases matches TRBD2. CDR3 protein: CSAGPGLAGGEQFF. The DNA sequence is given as TGCAGTGCTGGTCCGGGACTAGCGGGGGGAGAGCAGTTCTTC.